The 32 T cell receptor beta chains presented below share a single source sample, sequenced in a study of identical twins. Using its own MiXCR run on the 5' RACE reads, TCRdb lists one record per CDR3 protein. The table lists 450,000 to 600,000 distinct CDR3 sequences, about a fifth of them singletons. In addition, the sample was reused for a study of yellow fever vaccine responses in identical twins.

Sequenced input: CD4+ T cells sorted from blood. The origin of the receptors is a woman between 18 and 30 years old in good health.

The chain uses TRBV20-1 and TRBJ2-7; the match to TRBD1 covers 7 bases. CDR1 and CDR2 (germline): DFQATT, SNEGSKA (reference sequence). The CDR3 covers 11 residues. V shed 7 bases and J 6 bases; nucleotides not matched to a gene: 6. This chain's CDR3 is CSVYRGGEQYF. The CDR3 DNA reads as TGCAGTGTCTACAGGGGTGGCGAGCAGTACTTC.

The rearrangement links TRBV4-2 to TRBJ2-1; D not resolved. Germline V gene sequence: CDR1 LGHNA, CDR2 YNFKEQ. Trimming pared 0 bases from V and 4 bases from J, leaving 7 bases between. This CDR3 comprises 14 residues. The CDR3 nucleotides are TGTGCCAGCAGCCAAGATTTAAATTACAATGAGCAGTTCTTC. Residues: CASSQDLNYNEQFF.

This chain uses TRBV7-2 with TRBJ2-3; no clear D gene. The CDR3 is 15 residues long. The germline V and J ends were trimmed by 3 bases and 1 base, with 11 bases remaining between them. Germline CDR1 and CDR2: SGHTA and FQGNSA. CDR3 nucleotide sequence: TGTGCCAGCAGCTTGCTCGTGCCCCGCACAGATACGCAGTATTTT. It translates to CASSLLVPRTDTQYF.

The chain joins TRBV12-3 or TRBV12-4 to TRBJ2-2, with TRBD2 identical over 13 bases. The V gene end was trimmed by 6 bases and the J gene end by 1 base; junction bases not matched to a gene: 8. CDR3 size: 18 residues. Here the CDR3 DNA reads TGTGCCAGCAGGCCTACTAGCGGGGGGGCTGGGAACACCGGGGAGCTGTTTTTT. Encoded protein: CASRPTSGGAGNTGELFF.

V and J are TRBV15 and TRBJ2-7; 9 bases agree with TRBD1. CDR1 is LNHNV and CDR2 is YYDKDF in the germline V gene (reference sequence). The CDR3 loop spans 17 amino acids. V lost 0 bases, J lost 4 bases, and 10 bases stayed unmatched. The CDR3 loop reads CATSRDRVGTGRYEQYF. The CDR3, as DNA: TGTGCCACCAGCAGAGATCGGGTTGGGACAGGGAGGTACGAGCAGTACTTC.

This chain connects TRBV20-1 to TRBJ2-3; 8 bases line up with TRBD2. Germline loops: CDR1 DFQATT, CDR2 SNEGSKA (reference sequence). The CDR3 consists of 14 residues. The CDR3 reads CGWLAGGGTDTQYF. CDR3 bases: TGCGGGTGGCTAGCGGGTGGCGGTACAGATACGCAGTATTTT.

This clonotype was detected a few times. The rearrangement uses TRBV29-1 and TRBJ2-3; D ambiguous. The germline V and J ends were trimmed by 1 base and 4 bases, with 6 bases remaining between them. This CDR3 is 12 amino acids long. Germline lookup yields CDR1 SQVTM and CDR2 ANQGSEA. CDR3 sequence: CSVEGIADTQYF. CDR3 nucleotides: TGCAGCGTTGAAGGGATCGCAGATACGCAGTATTTT.

This clonotype appeared many times. The gene calls are TRBV20-1 and TRBJ2-7, with 10 bases that match TRBD1. V shed 7 bases and J 0 bases; nucleotides not matched to a gene: 6. CDR3 length equals 14 residues. Germline-derived CDR1 and CDR2 are DFQATT and SNEGSKA (reference sequence). CDR3 region: CSGGRTGGSYEQYF. CDR3 in DNA: TGCAGTGGGGGGCGGACAGGGGGCTCCTACGAGCAGTACTTC.

The rearrangement joins TRBV20-1 to TRBJ1-1, with D possibly matching TRBD1 (6 bases). Germline V gene sequence: CDR1 DFQATT, CDR2 SNEGSKA (reference sequence). The CDR3 runs to 13 residues. V was cut by 3 bases and J by 5 bases, with 13 bases left in between. CDR3 region: CSASRDIGTEAFF. In nucleotides, the CDR3 is TGCAGTGCTAGCCGGGACATCGGGACTGAAGCTTTCTTT.

This clonotype appeared a few times. V gene TRBV2 combines with J gene TRBJ1-3; D gene uncertain. V lost 1 base and J 4 bases, leaving 8 bases between the germline ends. This CDR3 has 14 amino acids. Germline CDR1 SNHLY, CDR2 FYNNEI. The CDR3 spells CASSEEVVGNTIYF. The DNA for the CDR3 is TGTGCCAGCAGTGAAGAGGTGGTCGGAAACACCATATATTTT.

The chain uses TRBV27 and TRBJ2-7, with D perhaps given as TRBD1 or TRBD2 (5 bases each). CDR1 and CDR2 from the germline V gene are MNHEY and SMNVEV (reference sequence). The CDR3 totals 11 residues. The CDR3 region has the DNA TGTGTGGGCTGGGGGACCTACGAGCAGTACGTC. Its protein is CVGWGTYEQYV.

J is TRBJ2-1 and V is TRBV7-2; D possibly uses TRBD1 or TRBD2 (5 bases each). With 5 bases removed from V and 6 bases from J, the gap between germline ends came to 17 bases. The CDR3 length is 15 residues. CDR1 SGHTA and CDR2 FQGNSA come from the germline V gene. The CDR3 nucleotides read TGTGCCAGCAGCCCGGGACCCTTCGGGTCCAATGAGCAGTTCTTC. As protein: CASSPGPFGSNEQFF.

The CDR3 DNA is TGTGCCAGTAGTATAAACAGCTACGAGCAGTACTTC. Translating it yields CASSINSYEQYF. The chain is built from TRBV19 and TRBJ2-7; unclear D gene. Germline V CDR1 and CDR2: LNHDA, SQIVND (reference sequence). The V and J ends lost 2 bases and 3 bases respectively, with 5 bases between them. This CDR3 is built from 12 residues.

The rearrangement uses TRBV4-1 and TRBJ2-2; no firm D call. The CDR3 is made up of 12 amino acids. Trimming removed 3 bases from V and 9 bases from J, with 8 bases in between. Germline lookup yields CDR1 MGHRA and CDR2 YSYEKL. The CDR3 nucleotides read TGCGCCAGCAGCCACGGAGAAAGGGAGCTGTTTTTT. It specifies CASSHGERELFF.

This clonotype came up once. The chain is built from TRBV6-6 and TRBJ2-1; possible D gene TRBD2, 5 bases. This CDR3 spans 13 amino acids. Between the trimmed V and J ends, which lost 3 bases and 5 bases, there was a span of 8 bases. Germline-derived CDR1 and CDR2 are MNHNY and SVGAGI (reference sequence). The CDR3 reads CASSYVSDNEQFF. For the CDR3, the DNA is TGTGCCAGCAGTTATGTTAGCGACAATGAGCAGTTCTTC.

This clonotype turned up a few times. The chain is built from TRBV5-4 and TRBJ2-3; 9 nucleotides agree with TRBD2. The germline CDR1 and CDR2 sequences are SGHNT and YYREEE (reference sequence). V shed 0 bases, J shed 3 bases, and the junction held 8 bases outside the gene matches. The CDR3 totals 17 residues. The CDR3 DNA reads as TGTGCCAGCAGCTTGGCCGCTAGCGGGGCCCGTACAGATACGCAGTATTTT. Its protein product is CASSLAASGARTDTQYF.

This clonotype was seen a few times. This sequence joins TRBV3-1 and TRBJ1-2; D remains ambiguous. Trimming pared 1 base from V and 6 bases from J, leaving 15 bases between. This CDR3 region has 15 residues. CDR1 and CDR2 from the germline V gene are LGHDT and YNNKEL (reference sequence). The CDR3 reads CASSQGSTGYDGYTF. The CDR3 nucleotides read TGTGCCAGCAGCCAAGGCTCTACCGGGTATGATGGCTACACCTTC.

J is TRBJ2-1 and V is TRBV12-3 or TRBV12-4; 7 positions match TRBD2. Losses at the gene ends were 5 bases for V and 9 bases for J; bases not matched to a gene: 4. The CDR3 consists of 12 residues. The DNA for the CDR3 is TGTGCCAGCAGTCCTCGACTAGCTGAGCAGTTCTTC. Its protein is CASSPRLAEQFF.

This chain links TRBV19 with TRBJ2-1, with 11 bases lining up with TRBD2. This CDR3 contains 18 residues. Germline V gene lookup returns CDR1 LNHDA and CDR2 SQIVND (reference sequence). J was trimmed by 0 bases and V by 5 bases; bases with no gene match: 9. The CDR3 DNA follows: TGTGCCAGTAGTGCCCGGACTAGCGGGTCAAGCTCCTACAATGAGCAGTTCTTC. Translated: CASSARTSGSSSYNEQFF.

This clonotype has ten or more counts. The chain links TRBV11-2 to TRBJ2-1; unclear D gene. CDR3 length equals 11 residues. Trimming left V 5 bases short and J 4 bases short, with 3 bases between. Per germline, CDR1 SGHAT and CDR2 FQNNGV. The CDR3 protein is CASSKYNEQFF. CDR3 nucleotides: TGTGCCAGCAGCAAATACAATGAGCAGTTCTTC.

The chain couples TRBV20-1 to TRBJ1-1; D may be TRBD1 (5 bases). This CDR3 has 14 amino acids. The V end was cut by 3 bases, the J end by 9 bases, with 20 bases between. Germline CDR1 and CDR2: DFQATT and SNEGSKA (reference sequence). In DNA, the CDR3 is TGCAGTGCTAGGGTGGACACTGGAACACTGAAAGCTTTCTTT. As protein: CSARVDTGTLKAFF.

This clonotype has more than one count but fewer than ten. V is TRBV2 and J is TRBJ2-2; D is unresolved. Germline loops: CDR1 SNHLY, CDR2 FYNNEI. V lost 6 bases to trimming and J lost 3 bases, with 8 bases between them. The CDR3 has 13 residues. The CDR3 DNA reads TGTGCCAGCAGATACTCGTACACCGGGGAGCTGTTTTTT. Protein product: CASRYSYTGELFF.

This sequence joins TRBV6-2 or TRBV6-3 and TRBJ2-5; D tentatively fits TRBD1 or TRBD2 (5 bases each). This CDR3 has 15 residues. V was trimmed by 4 bases and J by 3 bases, leaving 15 bases between them. CDR1 MNHEY and CDR2 SVGEGT come from the germline V gene. The CDR3 nucleotides are TGTGCCAGCAGTTTAACCTCGGGACGTGAAGAGACCCAGTACTTC. Protein: CASSLTSGREETQYF.

This clonotype has more than one count but fewer than ten. CDR3 in amino acids: CASSLRFQGGTGELFF. The CDR3 DNA follows: TGTGCCAGCAGCTTAAGGTTTCAGGGGGGTACCGGGGAGCTGTTTTTT. The rearrangement joins TRBV7-2 to TRBJ2-2; possible D gene TRBD1, 7 bases. This CDR3 is built from 16 residues. Per the germline V gene, CDR1 is SGHTA and CDR2 is FQGNSA. V gave up 2 bases and J gave up 5 bases, with 15 bases separating them.

This chain connects TRBV10-3 to TRBJ2-1; D is undetermined. Germline loops: CDR1 ENHRY, CDR2 SYGVKD. This CDR3 comprises 16 residues. Trimming removed 3 bases from V and 1 base from J, with 13 bases in between. CDR3 sequence: CAISDGILASYNEQFF. The CDR3 DNA reads as TGTGCCATCAGTGATGGCATCCTTGCATCCTACAATGAGCAGTTCTTC.

This chain joins TRBV12-3 or TRBV12-4 and TRBJ2-3; the match to TRBD2 covers 11 bases. J was trimmed by 7 bases and V by 1 base; bases with no gene match: 10. The CDR3 is 17 residues long. CDR3 nucleotides: TGTGCCAGCAGTTTAGTTTTAGCGGGAGGGCCGACGTATACGCAGTATTTT. Its protein is CASSLVLAGGPTYTQYF.

The rearrangement links TRBV28 to TRBJ2-7; possibly TRBD1 for D (6 bases). There are 13 residues in the CDR3. V was shortened by 7 bases and J by 3 bases, with 13 bases between the two germline ends. Germline CDR1 is MDHEN and CDR2 is SYDVKM. CDR3: CASNMRQDYEQYF. The CDR3 DNA reads TGTGCCAGCAACATGAGACAGGACTACGAGCAGTACTTC.

This clonotype was picked up a small number of times. The chain employs TRBV7-8 and TRBJ2-2; D remains unclear. Germline V CDR1 and CDR2: SGHVS, FQNEAQ. The CDR3 is 14 residues long. V lost 2 bases and J lost 6, with 10 bases in between. This CDR3 reads CASSLSFQSGELFF. CDR3 DNA: TGTGCCAGCAGCTTATCATTCCAGTCCGGGGAGCTGTTTTTT.

This clonotype was detected only a few times. This chain links TRBV3-1 with TRBJ2-1; unclear D gene. The V gene's germline CDR1 is LGHDT and CDR2 YNNKEL (reference sequence). The CDR3 runs 16 residues. Trimming took off 4 bases at V and 2 bases at J, with 15 bases between the two ends. This chain's CDR3 is CASSPPLQRPYNEQFF. The CDR3 region has the DNA TGTGCCAGCAGCCCTCCCCTGCAGCGCCCCTACAATGAGCAGTTCTTC.

This clonotype turned up a few times. The chain links TRBV10-2 to TRBJ2-7; 8 nucleotides match TRBD2. Losses at the gene ends were 7 bases for V and 7 bases for J; bases not matched to a gene: 9. Germline CDR1 is WSHSY and CDR2 is SAAADI. The CDR3 covers 13 residues. As DNA, the CDR3 is TGCGCCAGCAAACCGACTAGCGTGGGTGAGCAGTACGTC. Encoded protein: CASKPTSVGEQYV.

The rearrangement uses TRBV10-2 and TRBJ2-4; perhaps D is TRBD1 or TRBD2 (5 bases each). V lost 6 bases, J lost 3 bases, and 15 bases lay in between. The CDR3 runs to 15 residues. Germline assignment: CDR1 WSHSY and CDR2 SAAADI. CDR3 in amino acids: CASRSGTPGKNIQYF. CDR3 DNA: TGCGCCAGCAGGTCCGGGACGCCGGGCAAAAACATTCAGTACTTC.

The chain is built from TRBV6-5 and TRBJ1-4; maybe TRBD1 (6 bases). CDR1 MNHEY and CDR2 SVGAGI come from the germline V gene. This CDR3 is built from 18 residues. The germline V and J ends were trimmed by 3 bases and 7 bases, with 24 bases remaining between them. CDR3 residues: CASSYPEGGPLNIEKLFF. The CDR3 DNA reads TGTGCCAGCAGTTATCCTGAGGGGGGGCCGCTCAACATTGAAAAACTGTTTTTT.